This T cell receptor beta chain is from a study of CD8 T cells in ankylosing spondylitis. Findings of the study overall: Reported data indicate significant enrichment of disease-linked clones within matched ankylosing spondylitis synovial fluid. Seven to nine highly homologous variants made up a TCR beta motif that seemed to typify ankylosing spondylitis blood. Clones linked to disease, bearing a CD8+ phenotype, were relatively rare in peripheral blood.

The V segment lost 7 bases and the J segment 3 bases; nucleotides outside the gene matches: 13. The CDR3 runs to 16 residues. At least ten counts were recorded for this clonotype. Its antigen remains unidentified. TCRdb re-analysed the 5' RACE reads in MiXCR, keeping a single row per CDR3 protein. The sample lists approximately 500,000 distinct CDR3 sequences; roughly an eighth were seen once. This chain connects TRBV12-3 or TRBV12-4 to TRBJ2-3, with TRBD1 identical over 7 bases. This clonotype was obtained from a male donor with ankylosing spondylitis. Sequencing was carried out using blood, either unsorted or a sorted T cell fraction (not recorded which). CDR3 region: CASTRIRGSGTDTQYF. CDR3 bases: TGTGCCAGCACCAGAATCAGGGGGTCGGGGACAGATACGCAGTATTTT.